This T cell receptor beta chain emerged from a study of OX40 agonist ivuxolimab in advanced cancers. Sequencing used immunoSEQ multiplex PCR; TCRdb keeps in-frame clones, though not all of them. This sample has roughly 90,000 clones; roughly 94% occur once, and the top ten carry about 2.6%. This clone has just one count. V lost 4 bases to trimming and J lost 6 bases, with 12 bases between them. Germline CDR1 reads GTSNPN; CDR2 reads SVGIG (reference sequence). The CDR3 has 12 amino acids. Specimen: CD4+ or CD8+ T cells sorted from blood, collected in a trial of the OX40 agonist ivuxolimab. V and J are TRBV30 and TRBJ2-5; D is possibly TRBD2 (7 bases). The TCR was taken from an adult with an advanced solid tumor such as melanoma, head and neck, liver or kidney cancer. The CDR3 loop is CAWMGGPQTQYF. In DNA form, the CDR3 reads TGTGCCTGGATGGGGGGGCCACAGACCCAGTACTTC.